The clone carrying this T cell receptor (beta chain) was picked up many times. The V end was cut by 3 bases, the J end by 0 bases, with 9 bases between. The CDR3 spans 15 residues. In germline, CDR1 is SGHAT, CDR2 FQNNGV. Noted time point: persistent/refractory GD, antithyroid drugs over 5 years with positive TRAb. TCR sequences were obtained from RNA taken from PBMCs. Patients all came to the study from an endocrinology department in Xi'an, China. This record belongs to a study of regulatory T cells in long-lasting Graves disease. Both iRepertoire HTBI primers and Arm-PCR of CDR3 regions were used to build the TCR beta libraries. TCRdb re-called the multiplex PCR reads with MiXCR, one entry per CDR3 protein. The sample lists fewer than 400,000 distinct CDR3 sequences; 20% were seen once.

The V call is TRBV11-2, the J call TRBJ1-3; D not certain. Sequencing was performed on peripheral blood mononuclear cells (PBMCs), taken when the disease was refractory, from a patient treated with antithyroid drugs. The source of this sequence is a female donor with Graves disease. DNA of the CDR3: TGTGCCAGCAGCTTCCAAGCGTCCTCTGGAAACACCATATATTTT. It is translated as CASSFQASSGNTIYF. The whole variable domain, remainder taken from reference TRBV11-2 and TRBJ1-3, is EAGVAQSPRYKIIEKRQSVAFWCNPISGHATLYWYQQILGQGPKLLIQFQNNGVVDDSQLPKDRFSAERLKGVDSTLKIQPAKLEDSAVYLCASSFQASSGNTIYFGEGSWLTVV.